These 18 T cell receptor beta chains originate from one sample sequenced in a study of blood T cells in healthy people across ages. Primed by a sample-barcoded 5' primer and a J-beta primer mix, a second PCR proceeded for roughly 7 to 11 cycles. TCRdb re-analysed the 5' RACE reads in MiXCR, keeping a single row per CDR3 protein. The sample contains 800,000 or so distinct CDR3 sequences, less than 80% of which appear only once. Sequencing was performed on blood. The receptors come from a man in his thirties or forties in good health.

This clonotype has a single count. The rearrangement links TRBV3-1 to TRBJ2-7; D is uncertain. CDR1 is LGHDT and CDR2 is YNNKEL in the germline V gene (reference sequence). The CDR3 covers 14 residues. The V gene lost 0 bases and the J gene lost 10 bases, with 16 bases spanning the gap. This chain's CDR3 is CASSQDRNRDTQYF. DNA of the CDR3: TGTGCCAGCAGCCAAGATAGGAATAGAGACACCCAGTACTTC.

The genes are TRBV7-2 and TRBJ2-7; TRBD1 agrees at 7 bases. The germline V gene has CDR1 SGHTA and CDR2 FQGNSA. J was trimmed by 0 bases and V by 6 bases; bases with no gene match: 8. This CDR3 region has 15 residues. The DNA for the CDR3 is TGTGCCAGCAGGCCCCAACAGGGGCGCTCCTACGAGCAGTACTTC. Amino acid sequence: CASRPQQGRSYEQYF.

The chain recombines TRBV20-1 with TRBJ2-7, with 8 bases that match TRBD1. After removal of 4 bases from V and 2 bases from J, the junction contained 7 bases not matched to a gene. Germline CDR1 DFQATT, CDR2 SNEGSKA (reference sequence). The CDR3 length is 14 residues. In DNA, the CDR3 is TGCAGTGCTAAGTCCTTGACAGGGGCCTACGAGCAGTACTTC. The encoded protein is CSAKSLTGAYEQYF.

The J gene is TRBJ1-2, the V gene TRBV7-2; D unresolved. The CDR3 is 15 residues long. In germline, CDR1 is SGHTA, CDR2 FQGNSA. V lost 1 base, J lost 5 bases, and 14 bases lay in between. CDR3 DNA sequence: TGTGCCAGCAGCTTAGGGGCGGCCCGGAGATATGGCTACACCTTC. It encodes CASSLGAARRYGYTF.

As to this clonotype: At one end the junction does not follow the germline gene, possibly because of a read error. The genes are TRBV28 and TRBJ2-7, with TRBD2 as a possible D gene (6 bases). The CDR3 loop spans 14 amino acids. Germline V CDR1 and CDR2: MDHEN, SYDVKM. The CDR3 loop is CASLGGVGSYKQYF. CDR3 in DNA: TGTGCCAGTCTCGGCGGGGTTGGTTCCTACAAGCAGTACTTC. The variable domain in full, with the rest retrieved from reference TRBV28 and TRBJ2-7, is DVKVTQSSRYLVKRTGEKVFLECVQDMDHENMFWYRQDPGLGLRLIYFSYDVKMKEKGDIPEGYSVSREKKERFSLILESASTNQTSMYLCASLGGVGSYKQYFGPGTRLTVT.

This clonotype turned up a few times. The CDR3 DNA sequence: TGTGCCAGCAGCGTAGATTTTGCGGTCCTTTCTGGCTACACCTTC. Protein: CASSVDFAVLSGYTF. The chain joins TRBV9 to TRBJ1-2; D is undetermined. Germline CDR1 reads SGDLS; CDR2 reads YYNGEE. The CDR3 runs to 15 residues. V gave up 0 bases and J gave up 7 bases, with 16 bases separating them.

The chain combines TRBV4-3 with TRBJ1-2; D possibly corresponds to TRBD1 (5 bases). The length of the CDR3 is 15 residues. The V gene's germline CDR1 is LGHNA and CDR2 YSLEER. Trimming removed 4 bases from V and 4 bases from J, with 16 bases in between. The CDR3 DNA sequence: TGCGCCAGCAGCCTCTCCAGGACACAGTTCTATGGCTACACCTTC. This translates into CASSLSRTQFYGYTF.

This chain connects TRBV28 to TRBJ1-2, with D possibly being TRBD1 (6 bases). Trimming stripped 6 bases from V and 10 bases from J, with 18 bases between. Looked up from germline, CDR1 is MDHEN and CDR2 is SYDVKM. CDR3 length equals 13 residues. CDR3 DNA sequence: TGTGCCAGCAGGGTGGGCAGGGGTCCTCACTACACCTTC. Translated, it gives CASRVGRGPHYTF.

The chain carries TRBV14 and TRBJ1-5; D remains ambiguous. The V end was cut by 0 bases, the J end by 6 bases, with 6 bases between. CDR1 is SGHDN, CDR2 FVKESK, per germline. CDR3 length: 13 residues. CDR3 coding DNA: TGTGCCAGCAGCCAAGACCTTGCTCAGCCCCAGCATTTT. This encodes CASSQDLAQPQHF.

This chain connects TRBV6-1 to TRBJ2-5, with TRBD1 identical over 12 bases. Germline V gives CDR1 MNHNS, CDR2 SASEGT. The J segment lost 4 bases and the V segment lost 6 bases, leaving 21 bases of the junction unmatched. The CDR3 has 20 residues. CDR3 protein: CASSPLYERGQGATGETQYF. Here the CDR3 DNA reads TGTGCCAGCAGCCCGCTTTATGAGCGGGGACAGGGGGCGACTGGAGAGACCCAGTACTTC.

This clonotype was counted once. The chain has TRBV12-3 or TRBV12-4 and TRBJ1-5, with D perhaps TRBD1 (5 bases). There are 15 residues in the CDR3. Trimming shortened V by 2 bases and J by 6 bases, and 14 bases separated the two germline ends. The CDR3 protein is CASSLSGGQGQPQHF. CDR3 bases: TGTGCCAGCAGTTTAAGTGGCGGGCAGGGTCAGCCCCAGCATTTT.

This sequence joins TRBV4-2 and TRBJ2-3, with 10 bases aligning to TRBD2. The germline V gene encodes CDR1 LGHNA and CDR2 YNFKEQ. The CDR3 sequence is 16 residues long. The V gene end was trimmed by 4 bases and the J gene end by 5 bases; junction bases not matched to a gene: 9. The CDR3 sequence: CASSPLSGGTGDTQYF. CDR3 nucleotide sequence: TGTGCCAGCAGCCCCCTTAGCGGGGGGACTGGAGATACGCAGTATTTT.

The chain recombines TRBV20-1 with TRBJ1-5, with D unclear. Germline V gene sequence: CDR1 DFQATT, CDR2 SNEGSKA (reference sequence). V was clipped by 5 bases and J by 7 bases, with 12 bases between them. The CDR3 extends over 12 amino acids. CDR3 coding DNA: TGCAGTGCTTCCGGGGAGGACCAGCCCCAGCATTTT. Translating it yields CSASGEDQPQHF.

V is TRBV29-1 and J is TRBJ1-1, with 8 bases fitting TRBD1. The germline CDR1 and CDR2 sequences are SQVTM and ANQGSEA. Unmatched junction bases numbered 9, after V lost 5 bases and J lost 7 bases. The CDR3 loop spans 13 amino acids. The CDR3 sequence is CSVRTGTQIEAFF. DNA for the CDR3: TGCAGCGTTCGGACAGGGACCCAGATTGAAGCTTTCTTT.

This rearrangement joins TRBV6-5 to TRBJ2-7; the D gene is possibly TRBD2 (6 bases). The ends were cut back, 3 bases at V and 1 base at J, with 16 bases in the middle. Germline V gene sequence: CDR1 MNHEY, CDR2 SVGAGI. The CDR3 runs 16 residues. The CDR3 protein is CASSYSAGILSYEQYF. DNA of the CDR3: TGTGCCAGCAGTTATTCCGCGGGAATTTTATCCTACGAGCAGTACTTC.

The chain links TRBV7-9 to TRBJ1-2; maybe TRBD1 (6 bases). Trimming took off 5 bases at V and 2 bases at J, with 18 bases between the two ends. The CDR3 loop spans 16 amino acids. Germline CDR1 SEHNR, CDR2 FQNEAQ (reference sequence). CDR3 sequence reads: CASSPRPQGTNYGYTF. The CDR3 DNA sequence: TGTGCCAGCAGCCCAAGACCTCAGGGGACCAACTATGGCTACACCTTC.

The chain is built from TRBV5-1 and TRBJ2-3; 7 bases are a match to TRBD1. CDR3 length: 14 amino acids. J lost 2 bases, V lost 7 bases, and 7 bases had no gene match. Looked up from germline, CDR1 is SGHRS and CDR2 is YFSETQ. The CDR3 DNA follows: TGCGCCAGCTGCAAAACAGGGGTCACAGATACGCAGTATTTT. Translated: CASCKTGVTDTQYF. Full variable domain (rest looked up from reference TRBV5-1 and TRBJ2-3): KAGVTQTPRYLIKTRGQQVTLSCSPISGHRSVSWYQQTPGQGLQFLFEYFSETQRNKGNFPGRFSGRQFSNSRSEMNVSTLELGDSALYLCASCKTGVTDTQYFGPGTRLTVL.

V usage is TRBV4-3 and J usage is TRBJ1-2; D unclear. CDR1 LGHNA and CDR2 YSLEER come from the germline V gene. V shed 0 bases and J shed 5 bases, with 16 bases lying between them. This CDR3 spans 16 amino acids. CDR3 region: CASSQEGPSPPYGYTF. The CDR3 region has the DNA TGCGCCAGCAGCCAAGAAGGGCCCTCCCCACCTTATGGCTACACCTTC.